The subject of this entry is one T cell receptor (beta chain). CDR1 is MNHEY, CDR2 SVGEGT, per germline. The CDR3 extends over 14 amino acids. The germline V and J ends were trimmed by 4 bases and 4 bases, with 14 bases remaining between them. These data belong to a study of T cells after yellow fever vaccination. Study-wide background: Those fractions that held only low numbers of cells were prepared using the SMART-Seq v4 Ultra Low Input RNA kit.

In TCRdb, the 5' RACE reads were re-called with MiXCR into one record per CDR3 protein. The table has under 550,000 distinct CDR3 sequences, 20% to 25% seen once. Sample: PBMCs, taken roughly 20 days after the first yellow fever vaccination. The TCR comes from a man between 18 and 35 years old who received the YFV17D yellow fever vaccine. The chain recombines TRBV6-2 or TRBV6-3 with TRBJ2-7, with D possibly matching TRBD1 (6 bases). This CDR3 reads CASSLVGAEYEQYF. CDR3 nucleotides: TGTGCCAGCAGTTTGGTGGGGGCGGAATACGAGCAGTACTTC.